This TCR beta chain appears in the sequencing data of a study of shared clonotypes between healthy human individuals. On this clone: Other nucleotide sequences from this sample produce the same CDR3.

Germline V gives CDR1 MDHEN, CDR2 SYDVKM. The CDR3 totals 14 residues. The ends lost 6 bases at V and 5 bases at J; junction bases unmatched: 2. The naive CD8 subset, CD45RO-negative cells positively selected for CCR7, excluded terminally differentiated effector memory CD45RA+ cells. Using approximately 190 ng DNA, some 30,000 T cell genomes, the sorted-subset replicate PCRs were run. This table comes from immunoSEQ multiplex PCR, and its TCRdb copy is limited to in-frame clones, with some not included. The sample comprises some 1,900,000 clones, less than 95% of which are singletons, and 1% to 1.5% rests with the top ten.

The chain uses TRBV28 and TRBJ2-1; 12 positions agree with TRBD2. Sequencing was done on a sample of naive CD8+ T cells sorted from blood. This clonotype was sampled from a man aged 18 to 29 in good health. In DNA, the CDR3 is TGTGCCAGCAGCCTAGCGGGGGGGAACAATGAGCAGTTCTTC. Protein product: CASSLAGGNNEQFF.